Presented here are 21 T cell receptor beta chains from one specimen sequenced in a study of blood T cell repertoires in COVID-19. This table comes from immunoSEQ multiplex PCR, and its TCRdb copy is limited to in-frame clones, with some not included. The sample has 310,000 or so clones, about 82% seen once; the top ten hold about 1.6%. Sequenced input: peripheral blood. The receptor source for this set is a woman in her forties or fifties with acute or convalescent COVID-19.

The chain uses TRBV18 and TRBJ2-1; D might be TRBD1 (5 bases). Germline loops: CDR1 KGHSH, CDR2 LQKENI. This CDR3 is 13 amino acids long. Trimming shortened V by 4 bases and J by 8 bases, and 12 bases separated the two germline ends. CDR3 loop: CASSQGRAYEQFF. As DNA, the CDR3 is TGTGCCAGCTCACAGGGCAGGGCGTATGAGCAGTTCTTC.

The CDR3 reads CASSMRGRETQYF. The CDR3 nucleotides are TGTGCCAGTAGTATGCGCGGGAGAGAGACCCAGTACTTC. The chain couples TRBV19 to TRBJ2-5, with TRBD2 identical over 7 bases. The CDR3 sequence is 13 residues long. V was clipped by 3 bases and J by 4 bases; unmatched bases: 2. In germline, CDR1 is LNHDA, CDR2 SQIVND (reference sequence).

This clone was found a few times. The rearrangement links TRBV27 to TRBJ1-4; D gene unclear. This CDR3 is 15 amino acids long. The germline CDR1 and CDR2 sequences are MNHEY and SMNVEV (reference sequence). V was clipped by 8 bases and J by 7 bases, with 20 bases between them. CDR3 residues: CASASSGSRGEKLFF. The CDR3 nucleotides read TGTGCCAGCGCGAGCTCCGGGTCTCGAGGTGAAAAACTGTTTTTT.

This clone has only one observation. This chain links TRBV10-3 with TRBJ1-1; TRBD1 might be the D (5 bases). V gave up 6 bases and J gave up 0 bases, with 17 bases separating them. Per germline, CDR1 ENHRY and CDR2 SYGVKD. The CDR3 spans 16 residues. For the CDR3, the DNA is TGTGCCATCAGCGTGGGGCGTAACGCGATGAACACTGAAGCTTTCTTT. Residues: CAISVGRNAMNTEAFF.

V usage is TRBV11-3 and J usage is TRBJ2-7; D not resolved. Germline V gives CDR1 SGHNT, CDR2 YENEEA. The CDR3 runs 12 residues. Trimming cost V 5 bases and J 4 bases, with 9 bases left between them. CDR3 residues: CASSPQSYEQYF. As DNA, the CDR3 is TGTGCCAGCAGCCCACAATCATACGAGCAGTACTTC.

This clone turned up a few times. The V gene is TRBV30, the J gene TRBJ2-7, with D possibly being TRBD2 (5 bases). Germline loops: CDR1 GTSNPN, CDR2 SVGIG (reference sequence). Trimming shortened V by 7 bases and J by 3 bases, and 13 bases separated the two germline ends. CDR3 length: 12 amino acids. The CDR3 nucleotides are TGTGCCTTCGGGGTAGGCTTCTACGAGCAGTACTTC. This gives the protein CAFGVGFYEQYF.

The gene calls are TRBV19 and TRBJ2-1; D might be TRBD2 (6 bases). Germline values: CDR1 LNHDA, CDR2 SQIVND (reference sequence). CDR3 length equals 15 residues. Trimming removed 8 bases at V and 7 bases at J, with 21 bases between. The CDR3 is CASGISGATRNEQFF. The CDR3 bases are TGTGCCAGTGGGATTAGCGGAGCCACGCGGAATGAGCAGTTCTTC.

V and J are TRBV7-9 and TRBJ2-1; TRBD2 matches at 8 bases. J gave up 8 bases and V 5 bases, and 14 bases lay outside the gene matches. Germline V gene sequence: CDR1 SEHNR, CDR2 FQNEAQ (reference sequence). CDR3 length equals 16 residues. The CDR3 protein is CASSPTGTRNFHEQFF. In DNA form, the CDR3 reads TGTGCCAGCAGCCCAACCGGGACTAGAAATTTCCATGAGCAGTTCTTC.

This chain uses TRBV12-3 or TRBV12-4 with TRBJ2-1; D call uncertain. The CDR3 is 11 amino acids. Deletions cut 6 bases from V and 8 bases from J, with 8 bases between. The DNA for the CDR3 is TGTGCCAGCAGCCGGGTGCATGAGCAGTTCTTC. Protein: CASSRVHEQFF.

The DNA of the CDR3 is TGTGCCAGCAGTTACGGACAGGGATTCGGGACTGAAGCTTTCTTT. Its translation is CASSYGQGFGTEAFF. V is TRBV6-5 and J is TRBJ1-1; 8 bases map to TRBD1. J lost 5 bases, V lost 2 bases, and 7 bases had no gene match. This CDR3 contains 15 residues. Germline V gene data show CDR1 as MNHEY and CDR2 as SVGAGI.

The chain carries TRBV7-9 and TRBJ2-7; weak D call: TRBD1 (6 bases). Germline V gives CDR1 SEHNR, CDR2 FQNEAQ (reference sequence). This CDR3 spans 14 amino acids. V was pared by 0 bases and J by 4 bases, with 10 bases between. CDR3 nucleotide sequence: TGTGCCAGCAGCTTAGCGGAAACAGGGTACGAGCAGTACTTC. Translation: CASSLAETGYEQYF.

This chain links TRBV25-1 with TRBJ2-7; D may be TRBD2 (5 bases). The germline V gene encodes CDR1 MGHDK and CDR2 SYGVNS. The CDR3 totals 15 residues. The V end lost 4 bases, the J end lost 3 bases, and 16 bases lay between the germline ends. The DNA of the CDR3 is TGTGCCAGCAGTGGTCAGGAGGCGATTCTCTACGAGCAGTACTTC. This encodes CASSGQEAILYEQYF.

This rearrangement joins TRBV9 to TRBJ2-5, with 8 nucleotides matching TRBD2. The CDR3 length is 15 residues. J gave up 2 bases and V 4 bases, and 7 bases lay outside the gene matches. Per germline, CDR1 SGDLS and CDR2 YYNGEE. The CDR3 DNA is TGTGCCAGCAGCCGGAGCGGGAGCCCTCAAGAGACCCAGTACTTC. Its protein is CASSRSGSPQETQYF.

The chain uses TRBV24-1 and TRBJ2-5; tentatively, D is TRBD1 (6 bases). The germline V gene encodes CDR1 KGHDR and CDR2 SFDVKD. The V gene lost 4 bases and the J gene lost 4 bases, with 15 bases spanning the gap. CDR3 length: 15 residues. The CDR3 bases are TGTGCCACCAGTGACCGGGACACCGGCCGAGAGACCCAGTACTTC. It encodes CATSDRDTGRETQYF.

Only a few counts were recorded for this clone. The V call is TRBV12-3 or TRBV12-4, the J call TRBJ1-1, with D hard to call. CDR3 length: 13 amino acids. Trimming took off 3 bases at V and 7 bases at J, with 12 bases between the two ends. CDR3: CASSLGVSDEAFF. CDR3 sequence (DNA): TGTGCCAGCAGTTTGGGAGTTAGCGATGAAGCTTTCTTT.

The gene calls are TRBV9 and TRBJ2-1; 8 bases map to TRBD2. The J segment lost 8 bases and the V segment lost 0 bases, leaving 7 bases of the junction unmatched. Germline assignment: CDR1 SGDLS and CDR2 YYNGEE. The CDR3 is made up of 15 amino acids. CDR3 DNA sequence: TGTGCCAGCAGCGTAGCCGGGACTAGGAGGTATGAGCAGTTCTTC. This gives the protein CASSVAGTRRYEQFF.

A few counts support this clone. This chain joins TRBV21-1 and TRBJ2-7; whether TRBD2, the table's D call, matches the DNA was not checked. TRBV21-1 is given as a pseudogene. This CDR3 has 11 amino acids. CDR3 in amino acids: CASSNRYEQYF. The CDR3 coding sequence is TGTGCCAGCAGCAATCGGTACGAGCAGTACTTC.

This clone was detected only a few times. CDR3 bases: TGTGCCAGCGGAGGGACTAGTGAGGCGAATGAGCAGTTCTTC. This gives the protein CASGGTSEANEQFF. The V and J genes are TRBV6-5 and TRBJ2-1; 8 bases line up with TRBD2. Germline CDR1 is MNHEY and CDR2 is SVGAGI. This CDR3 spans 14 amino acids. The V gene end was trimmed by 8 bases and the J gene end by 7 bases; junction bases not matched to a gene: 10.

CDR3 in DNA: TGTGCCAGCAGTGATACAGGGGAACAGCCCCAGCATTTT. This encodes CASSDTGEQPQHF. The rearrangement joins TRBV27 to TRBJ1-5; TRBD1 agrees at 7 bases. The CDR3 is 13 amino acids. Germline CDR1 reads MNHEY; CDR2 reads SMNVEV (reference sequence). Unmatched junction bases numbered 5, after V lost 5 bases and J lost 7 bases.

The gene calls are TRBV30 and TRBJ2-3; 9 nucleotides line up with TRBD1. Germline V CDR1 and CDR2: GTSNPN, SVGIG (reference sequence). The V and J ends lost 5 bases and 6 bases, in that order; junction bases with no gene match: 9. This CDR3 comprises 14 residues. The CDR3 protein is CAWGPRDRVDTQYF. In DNA form, the CDR3 reads TGTGCCTGGGGTCCCCGGGACAGGGTCGATACGCAGTATTTT.

The genes are TRBV7-9 and TRBJ2-7; a possible D gene is TRBD2 (5 bases). V lost 4 bases, J lost 3 bases, and 13 bases lay in between. Germline V gene lookup returns CDR1 SEHNR and CDR2 FQNEAQ (reference sequence). This CDR3 spans 14 amino acids. This chain's CDR3 is CASSSDYPNYEQYF. The CDR3 DNA follows: TGTGCCAGCAGCTCTGACTACCCAAACTACGAGCAGTACTTC.